This T cell receptor (beta chain) was retrieved from a study of T cell responses to AZD1222 COVID-19 vaccine. Sequencing used immunoSEQ multiplex PCR; TCRdb keeps in-frame clones, though not all of them. The table lists under 95,000 clones, 90% of them singletons. As regards this clone: As yet, its antigen is unknown.

General study points: Regions 160-218 and 743-854 dominated among vaccine-associated CD4 TCRs spanning spike. Epitopes outside B.1.351 and B.1.1.7 mutated regions reportedly drew nearly half of spike TCRs. Most donors were white British and more were female, and clonal diversity was possibly underestimated. Recipients of AZD1222 seropositive at baseline numbered only 6 or 7.

Trimming cost V 3 bases and J 3 bases, with 11 bases left between them. CDR1 is MNHEY and CDR2 is SMNVEV in the germline V gene (reference sequence). The CDR3 runs 14 residues. This chain uses TRBV27 with TRBJ1-2; D not certain. This TCR came from an adult who received the AZD1222 COVID-19 vaccine. The sample was peripheral blood, taken 28 days after the second AZD1222 dose. The DNA of the CDR3 is TGTGCCAGCAGTTTCCCGGGTTCTGACTATGGCTACACCTTC. Translation gives CASSFPGSDYGYTF.